The TCR beta chain under discussion was sequenced for a study of naive and memory T cell subsets. Two oligonucleotides, mixed equimolar, formed the beta constant-region primer covering TRBC1 and TRBC2. A 12-nucleotide UMI and the SP2 primer were added to the cDNA 3' end by oligonucleotide ligation. TCRdb called the UMI-ligation and nested PCR reads again in MiXCR, with one record for every CDR3 protein. Among some 100,000 distinct CDR3 sequences, 5.5% to 8.5% were seen once, and the ten largest hold about 1.6%. Note on this clonotype: The antigen is undetermined.

Findings and limits, study-wide: Diversity fell and Gini index rose from naive through CM, EM, EMRA.

Sequential positive selection took CD4 T cells first, then CD8 T cells. Cells stained for CD3, CD4, CD8, CD45RA and CD27 were sorted into four subsets. The sample was central memory CD4+ T cells from blood. The clonotype originates from a human donor in good health.

DNA for the CDR3: TGTGCCAGCAGCAGCCGGGACAGGGGAAATAATCAGCCCCAGCATTTT. It specifies CASSSRDRGNNQPQHF. The J gene is TRBJ1-5, the V gene TRBV6-2 or TRBV6-3, with 10 bases lining up with TRBD1. This CDR3 is built from 16 residues. The V and J ends lost 6 bases and 4 bases, in that order; junction bases with no gene match: 9. Germline-derived CDR1 and CDR2 are MNHEY and SVGEGT.